This T cell receptor beta chain appears in the sequencing data of a study of T-cell reconstitution after alpha-beta-depleted transplantation in children. This clonotype was counted ten times or more. The CDR3 has 15 residues. Germline V gene sequence: CDR1 DFQATT, CDR2 SNEGSKA (reference sequence). V was pared by 6 bases and J by 3 bases, with 17 bases between. TCRbeta library preparation incorporated unique molecular identifiers. TCRdb reanalysed the PCR reads using MiXCR and keeps one entry per CDR3 protein. The sample shows more than 150,000 distinct CDR3 sequences, roughly 7.5% of them seen only once.

The receptor's source is a human donor who donated a stem cell graft to a child with Wiskott-Aldrich syndrome. Source: PBMCs from the stem cell graft donor, taken from the stem cell graft. V gene TRBV20-1 combines with J gene TRBJ1-4; D perhaps matches TRBD1 (5 bases). CDR3 in amino acids: CSAQPLGVPNEKLFF. CDR3 nucleotides: TGCAGTGCGCAACCCCTGGGGGTCCCTAATGAAAAACTGTTTTTT.